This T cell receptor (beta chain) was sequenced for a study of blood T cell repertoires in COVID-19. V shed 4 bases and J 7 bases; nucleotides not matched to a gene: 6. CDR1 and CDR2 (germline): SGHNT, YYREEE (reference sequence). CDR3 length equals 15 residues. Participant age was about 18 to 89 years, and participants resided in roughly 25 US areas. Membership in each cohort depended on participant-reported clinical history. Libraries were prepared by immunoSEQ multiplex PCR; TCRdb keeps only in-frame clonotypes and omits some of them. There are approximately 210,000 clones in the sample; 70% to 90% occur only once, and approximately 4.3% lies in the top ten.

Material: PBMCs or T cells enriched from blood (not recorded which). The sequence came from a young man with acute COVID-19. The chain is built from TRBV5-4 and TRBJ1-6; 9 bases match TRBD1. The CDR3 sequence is CASSQIQGANSPLHF. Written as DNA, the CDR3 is TGTGCCAGCAGCCAAATACAGGGGGCGAATTCACCCCTCCACTTT. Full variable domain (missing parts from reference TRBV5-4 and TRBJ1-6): ETGVTQSPTHLIKTRGQQVTLRCSSQSGHNTVSWYQQALGQGPQFIFQYYREEENGRGNFPPRFSGLQFPNYSSELNVNALELDDSALYLCASSQIQGANSPLHFGNGTRLTVT.